These 23 T cell receptor beta chains were all obtained from the same sample, sequenced in a study of patients and donors after allogeneic stem cell transplantation. TCRdb ran MiXCR on the RT-PCR reads and lists one entry per CDR3 protein. The sample has about a million distinct CDR3 sequences; about 20% are singletons. Sequenced input: blood, either unsorted or a sorted T cell fraction (not recorded which). The receptors were gathered from a human donor who was either an allogeneic HSCT recipient or a stem cell or donor lymphocyte infusion donor (not recorded which). It is not recorded whose cells these are; they may come from a transplant donor.

This clonotype was detected a few times. The gene calls are TRBV20-1 and TRBJ2-5; the match to TRBD2 covers 7 bases. Trimming at V came to 0 bases and at J to 1 base, leaving 11 bases not matched to a gene. The CDR3 runs 17 residues. Germline V lookup: CDR1 DFQATT, CDR2 SNEGSKA (reference sequence). DNA of the CDR3: TGCAGTGCTAGAGATCTAGGAGAGCGGGGATTCCAAGAGACCCAGTACTTC. Its translation: CSARDLGERGFQETQYF.

The rearrangement links TRBV5-1 to TRBJ1-4; tentative D call: TRBD1 (5 bases). The V gene lost 6 bases and the J gene lost 5 bases, with 14 bases spanning the gap. Germline V gene lookup returns CDR1 SGHRS and CDR2 YFSETQ. This CDR3 has 14 residues. The CDR3 loop reads CASTSGTLNEKLFF. Here the CDR3 DNA reads TGCGCCAGCACCTCAGGGACTCTGAATGAAAAACTGTTTTTT. Full variable domain (remainder filled in from reference TRBV5-1 and TRBJ1-4): KAGVTQTPRYLIKTRGQQVTLSCSPISGHRSVSWYQQTPGQGLQFLFEYFSETQRNKGNFPGRFSGRQFSNSRSEMNVSTLELGDSALYLCASTSGTLNEKLFFGSGTQLSVL.

This chain joins TRBV7-2 and TRBJ2-4; 11 positions match TRBD2. Trimming at V came to 3 bases and at J to 2 bases, leaving 6 bases not matched to a gene. Per the germline V gene, CDR1 is SGHTA and CDR2 is FQGNSA. The CDR3 has 17 residues. CDR3 bases: TGTGCCAGCAGCTTTAGCGGGAGGGGAGGGCCCAAAAACATTCAGTACTTC. Translation gives CASSFSGRGGPKNIQYF.

This clonotype was observed at least ten times. The V call is TRBV24-1, the J call TRBJ2-1, with D maybe TRBD2 (6 bases). Germline values: CDR1 KGHDR, CDR2 SFDVKD. The CDR3 length is 16 residues. With 4 bases removed from V and 0 bases from J, the gap between germline ends came to 12 bases. DNA for the CDR3: TGTGCCACCAGTGAGCGGGACTCCCACTCCTACAATGAGCAGTTCTTC. Encoded protein: CATSERDSHSYNEQFF.

This clonotype was detected a few times. The J gene is TRBJ1-4, the V gene TRBV6-5; no firm D call. The V end was cut by 2 bases, the J end by 0 bases, with 4 bases between. The CDR3 sequence is 14 residues long. CDR1 and CDR2 from the germline V gene are MNHEY and SVGAGI. CDR3 coding DNA: TGTGCCAGCAGTTACCTTGCAACTAATGAAAAACTGTTTTTT. This translates into CASSYLATNEKLFF.

This clonotype came up a few times. The V gene is TRBV4-1, the J gene TRBJ1-1; D is undetermined. In germline, CDR1 is MGHRA, CDR2 YSYEKL. Trimming pared 1 base from V and 3 bases from J, leaving 9 bases between. The CDR3 is 14 residues long. CDR3 coding DNA: TGCGCCAGCAGCCAAGGCCGGGTGGACACTGAAGCTTTCTTT. It yields the protein CASSQGRVDTEAFF.

In this sample, this clonotype turned up a few times. The chain carries TRBV29-1 and TRBJ2-1, with D hard to call. This CDR3 comprises 15 residues. Trimming stripped 5 bases from V and 0 bases from J, with 14 bases between. In germline, CDR1 is SQVTM, CDR2 ANQGSEA. The CDR3 nucleotides are TGCAGCGTTACCTTCGACACTTACTCCTACAATGAGCAGTTCTTC. It codes for CSVTFDTYSYNEQFF.

This clonotype was seen only a few times. The chain couples TRBV6-1 to TRBJ1-2, with a possible D match to TRBD1 (6 bases). Trimming stripped 4 bases from V and 8 bases from J, with 11 bases between. Germline CDR1 MNHNS, CDR2 SASEGT. There are 12 residues in the CDR3. CDR3: CASSATGYGYTF. Written as DNA, the CDR3 is TGTGCCAGCAGTGCCACAGGGTACGGCTACACCTTC.

This clonotype was seen a few times. This chain joins TRBV12-3 or TRBV12-4 and TRBJ2-2; TRBD1 might be the D (6 bases). The CDR3 extends over 17 amino acids. V was clipped by 1 base and J by 1 base, with 13 bases between them. The CDR3 nucleotides are TGTGCCAGCAGTTTAGTGGGGGCGGCCGGGAACACCGGGGAGCTGTTTTTT. Translating gives CASSLVGAAGNTGELFF.

The chain recombines TRBV6-2 or TRBV6-3 with TRBJ2-1; D possibly matches TRBD1 or TRBD2 (7 bases each). Germline lookup yields CDR1 MNHEY and CDR2 SVGEGT. Trimming left V 7 bases short and J 4 bases short, with 23 bases between. This CDR3 is built from 17 residues. CDR3 nucleotides: TGTGCCAGCACCCGAGGGGGGGCAGGGGGTCGATACAATGAGCAGTTCTTC. This translates into CASTRGGAGGRYNEQFF.

V is TRBV4-2 and J is TRBJ2-7; the match to TRBD2 covers 9 bases. This CDR3 comprises 15 residues. V was pared by 3 bases and J by 4 bases, with 7 bases of the junction left unmatched. Germline CDR1 LGHNA, CDR2 YNFKEQ. DNA of the CDR3: TGTGCCAGCAGCCAGAGAATAGCGGGAGTGTACGAGCAGTACTTC. It encodes CASSQRIAGVYEQYF.

The V and J genes are TRBV9 and TRBJ1-3; 8 bases line up with TRBD1. The CDR3 runs to 16 residues. Germline loops: CDR1 SGDLS, CDR2 YYNGEE. V gave up 3 bases and J gave up 0 bases; unmatched junction bases: 5. The chain's CDR3 is CASSGSDRVSGNTIYF. CDR3 in DNA: TGTGCCAGCAGCGGATCGGACAGGGTCTCTGGAAACACCATATATTTT.

The V call is TRBV4-3, the J call TRBJ1-1; no firm D call. Trimming pared 4 bases from V and 3 bases from J, leaving 18 bases between. There are 16 residues in the CDR3. The V gene's germline CDR1 is LGHNA and CDR2 YSLEER. The CDR3 DNA is TGCGCCAGCAGCCTTACGTTCGTTAGGGTGCACACTGAAGCTTTCTTT. Translated: CASSLTFVRVHTEAFF.

The chain employs TRBV9 and TRBJ2-3; TRBD2 might be the D (6 bases). CDR3 length: 16 residues. The germline V gene has CDR1 SGDLS and CDR2 YYNGEE. Trimming cost V 0 bases and J 1 base, with 12 bases left between them. The CDR3 nucleotides are TGTGCCAGCAGCGTAGGGAGTAGCGGAGGCACAGATACGCAGTATTTT. It encodes CASSVGSSGGTDTQYF.

V gene TRBV19 combines with J gene TRBJ2-7; weak D call: TRBD2 (6 bases). The length of the CDR3 is 15 residues. Between the trimmed V and J ends, which lost 1 base and 1 base, there was a span of 11 bases. Looked up from germline, CDR1 is LNHDA and CDR2 is SQIVND (reference sequence). The CDR3 coding sequence is TGTGCCAGTAGTATAGCTTCGGCGGGGTCCTACGAGCAGTACTTC. Protein sequence: CASSIASAGSYEQYF.

The chain recombines TRBV30 with TRBJ1-5; a possible D gene is TRBD1 (6 bases). Trimming left V 4 bases short and J 4 bases short, with 11 bases between. There are 13 residues in the CDR3. Germline-derived CDR1 and CDR2 are GTSNPN and SVGIG (reference sequence). CDR3 region: CAWTTGINQPQHF. CDR3 sequence (DNA): TGTGCCTGGACCACAGGGATAAATCAGCCCCAGCATTTT.

This clonotype was found a few times. J is TRBJ2-2 and V is TRBV4-1; D perhaps matches TRBD2 (5 bases). Germline loops: CDR1 MGHRA, CDR2 YSYEKL. The CDR3 contains 16 residues. Between the trimmed V and J ends, which lost 3 bases and 7 bases, there was a span of 18 bases. The CDR3 loop reads CASSHPAAKRIGELFF. CDR3 DNA: TGCGCCAGCAGCCACCCAGCGGCAAAGAGAATCGGGGAGCTGTTTTTT.

This clonotype was found a few times. The CDR3 reads CASSPLGGRNTEAFF. The CDR3 DNA follows: TGCGCCAGCAGCCCCCTGGGAGGGAGGAACACTGAAGCTTTCTTT. The gene calls are TRBV5-1 and TRBJ1-1; unclear D gene. There are 15 residues in the CDR3. Germline CDR1 SGHRS, CDR2 YFSETQ. V shed 4 bases and J shed 1 base, with 14 bases lying between them. The variable domain in full, completed from reference TRBV5-1 and TRBJ1-1, reads KAGVTQTPRYLIKTRGQQVTLSCSPISGHRSVSWYQQTPGQGLQFLFEYFSETQRNKGNFPGRFSGRQFSNSRSEMNVSTLELGDSALYLCASSPLGGRNTEAFFGQGTRLTVV.

This clonotype was found a few times. The chain recombines TRBV11-2 with TRBJ1-1; D is unresolved. In germline, CDR1 is SGHAT, CDR2 FQNNGV. The CDR3 totals 14 residues. V lost 5 bases, J lost 4 bases, and 14 bases lay in between. CDR3 protein: CASSGMLGSTEAFF. The DNA for the CDR3 is TGTGCCAGCAGCGGCATGTTGGGTAGCACTGAAGCTTTCTTT. Variable domain in full (rest from reference TRBV11-2 and TRBJ1-1): EAGVAQSPRYKIIEKRQSVAFWCNPISGHATLYWYQQILGQGPKLLIQFQNNGVVDDSQLPKDRFSAERLKGVDSTLKIQPAKLEDSAVYLCASSGMLGSTEAFFGQGTRLTVV.

The chain joins TRBV7-2 to TRBJ1-1; D unresolved. CDR3 length: 14 residues. Germline V gene lookup returns CDR1 SGHTA and CDR2 FQGNSA. Trimming stripped 8 bases from V and 0 bases from J, with 13 bases between. The DNA for the CDR3 is TGTGCCAGCGGGAAAAAACAGATGAACACTGAAGCTTTCTTT. The encoded protein is CASGKKQMNTEAFF.

This clonotype has a handful of counts. V is TRBV5-6 and J is TRBJ2-7; D possibly matches TRBD1 or TRBD2 (6 bases each). V shed 3 bases and J shed 7 bases, with 23 bases lying between them. Germline values: CDR1 SGHDT, CDR2 YYEEEE. There are 16 residues in the CDR3. The CDR3 loop reads CASSYPGVAAVGEQYF. The CDR3 nucleotides are TGTGCCAGCAGCTACCCAGGGGTAGCGGCAGTGGGAGAGCAGTACTTC.

The chain combines TRBV12-3 or TRBV12-4 with TRBJ1-2; D is unresolved. CDR3 length: 13 amino acids. The germline V and J ends were trimmed by 5 bases and 3 bases, with 10 bases remaining between them. CDR3 bases: TGTGCCAGCAGTATGTGGGTTGACTATGGCTACACCTTC. Amino acids: CASSMWVDYGYTF.

A few counts support this clonotype. The V and J genes are TRBV2 and TRBJ1-1; D is possibly TRBD1 (5 bases). The V end lost 3 bases, the J end lost 3 bases, and 11 bases lay between the germline ends. In germline, CDR1 is SNHLY, CDR2 FYNNEI. The CDR3 consists of 14 residues. The DNA of the CDR3 is TGTGCCAGCAGTGACGCAGGAGGGGACACTGAAGCTTTCTTT. Amino acid sequence: CASSDAGGDTEAFF.